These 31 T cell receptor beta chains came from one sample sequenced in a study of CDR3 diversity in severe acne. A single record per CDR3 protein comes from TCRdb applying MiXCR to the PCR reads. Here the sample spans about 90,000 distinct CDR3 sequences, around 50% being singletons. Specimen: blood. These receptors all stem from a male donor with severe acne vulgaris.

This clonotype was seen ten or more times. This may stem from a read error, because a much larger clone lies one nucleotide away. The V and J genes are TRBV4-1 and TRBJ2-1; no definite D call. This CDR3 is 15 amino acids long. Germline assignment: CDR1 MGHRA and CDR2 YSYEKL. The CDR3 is CTSSPLPSSYNEQFF. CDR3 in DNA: TGCACCAGCAGCCCGCTCCCCAGCTCCTACAATGAGCAGTTCTTC.

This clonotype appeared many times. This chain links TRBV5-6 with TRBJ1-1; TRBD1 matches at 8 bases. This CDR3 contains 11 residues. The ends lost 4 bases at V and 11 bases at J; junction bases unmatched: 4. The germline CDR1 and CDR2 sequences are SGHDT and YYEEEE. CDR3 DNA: TGTGCCAGCAGCCAGACAGGGGTTGCTTTCTTT. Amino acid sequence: CASSQTGVAFF.

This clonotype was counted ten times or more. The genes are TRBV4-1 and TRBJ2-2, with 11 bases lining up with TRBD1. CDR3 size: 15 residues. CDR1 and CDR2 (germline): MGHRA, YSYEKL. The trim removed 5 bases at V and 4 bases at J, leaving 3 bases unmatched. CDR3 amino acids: CASSGQGASTGELFF. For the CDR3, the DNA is TGCGCCAGCAGCGGACAGGGGGCAAGCACCGGGGAGCTGTTTTTT.

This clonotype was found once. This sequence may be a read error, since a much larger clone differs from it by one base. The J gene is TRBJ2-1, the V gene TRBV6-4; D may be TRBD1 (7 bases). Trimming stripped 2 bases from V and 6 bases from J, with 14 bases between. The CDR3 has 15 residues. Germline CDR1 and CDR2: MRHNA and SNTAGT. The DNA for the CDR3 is TGTGCCAGCAGTGACCCGGGGGCAGGGGGCAATGAGCAGTTCTTC. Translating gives CASSDPGAGGNEQFF.

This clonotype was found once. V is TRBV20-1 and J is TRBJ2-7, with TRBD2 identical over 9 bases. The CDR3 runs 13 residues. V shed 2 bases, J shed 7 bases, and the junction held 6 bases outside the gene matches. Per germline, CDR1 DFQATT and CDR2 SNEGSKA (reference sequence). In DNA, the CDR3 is TGCAGTGCTAGAAAAGCGGGGGGCGGGGAGCAGTACTTC. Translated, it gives CSARKAGGGEQYF.

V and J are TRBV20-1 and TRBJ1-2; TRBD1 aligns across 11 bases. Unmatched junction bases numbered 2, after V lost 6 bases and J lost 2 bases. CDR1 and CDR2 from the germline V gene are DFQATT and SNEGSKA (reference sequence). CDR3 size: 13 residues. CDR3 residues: CSAGTGGNYGYTF. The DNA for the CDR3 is TGCAGTGCAGGGACAGGGGGAAACTATGGCTACACCTTC.

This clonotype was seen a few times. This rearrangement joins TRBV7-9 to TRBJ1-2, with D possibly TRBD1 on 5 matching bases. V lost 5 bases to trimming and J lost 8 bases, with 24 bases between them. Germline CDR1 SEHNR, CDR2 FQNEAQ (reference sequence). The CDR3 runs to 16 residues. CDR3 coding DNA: TGTGCCAGCAGCCCTCGACCGACGGCAGGGTTGGGCGGCTACACCTTC. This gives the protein CASSPRPTAGLGGYTF. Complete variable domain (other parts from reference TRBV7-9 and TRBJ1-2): DTGVSQNPRHKITKRGQNVTFRCDPISEHNRLYWYRQTLGQGPEFLTYFQNEAQLEKSRLLSDRFSAERPKGSFSTLEIQRTEQGDSAMYLCASSPRPTAGLGGYTFGSGTRLTVV.

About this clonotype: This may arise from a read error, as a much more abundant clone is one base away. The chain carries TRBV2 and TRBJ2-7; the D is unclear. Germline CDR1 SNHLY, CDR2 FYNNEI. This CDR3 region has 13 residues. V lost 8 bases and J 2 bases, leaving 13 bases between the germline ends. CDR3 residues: CASAVFGPYEQYF. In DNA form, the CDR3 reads TGTGCCAGCGCCGTCTTTGGTCCCTACGAGCAGTACTTC.

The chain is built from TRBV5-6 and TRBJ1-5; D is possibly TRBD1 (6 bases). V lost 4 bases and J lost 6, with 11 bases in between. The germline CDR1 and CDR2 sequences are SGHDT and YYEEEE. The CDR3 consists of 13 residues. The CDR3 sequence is CASSLTGGQPQHF. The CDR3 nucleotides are TGTGCCAGCAGCCTGACAGGAGGTCAGCCCCAGCATTTT.

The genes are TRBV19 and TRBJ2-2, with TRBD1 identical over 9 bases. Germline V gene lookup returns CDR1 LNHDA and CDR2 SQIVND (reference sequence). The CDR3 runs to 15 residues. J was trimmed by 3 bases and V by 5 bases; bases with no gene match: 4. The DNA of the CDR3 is TGTGCCAGTAGTCCGGGACAGGGTTACACCGGGGAGCTGTTTTTT. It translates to CASSPGQGYTGELFF.

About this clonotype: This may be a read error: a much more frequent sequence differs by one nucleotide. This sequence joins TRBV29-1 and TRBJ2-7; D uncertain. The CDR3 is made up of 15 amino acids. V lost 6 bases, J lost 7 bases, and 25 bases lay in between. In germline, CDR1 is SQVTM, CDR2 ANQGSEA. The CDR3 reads CSVGKNIHGYNEQYF. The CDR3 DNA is TGCAGCGTGGGAAAAAATATTCATGGCTACAATGAGCAGTACTTC.

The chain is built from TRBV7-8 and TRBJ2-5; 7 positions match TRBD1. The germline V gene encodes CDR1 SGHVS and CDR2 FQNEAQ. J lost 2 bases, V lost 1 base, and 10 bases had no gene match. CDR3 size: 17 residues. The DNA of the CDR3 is TGTGCCAGCAGCTTAGGTCGCAGGGGGTCATGGCAAGAGACCCAGTACTTC. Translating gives CASSLGRRGSWQETQYF.

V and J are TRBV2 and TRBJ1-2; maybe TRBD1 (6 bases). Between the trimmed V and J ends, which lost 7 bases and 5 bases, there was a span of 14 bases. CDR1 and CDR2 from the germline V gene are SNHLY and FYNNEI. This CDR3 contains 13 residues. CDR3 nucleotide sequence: TGTGCCAGCAATCTGGGGGCCATTTATGGCTACACCTTC. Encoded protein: CASNLGAIYGYTF.

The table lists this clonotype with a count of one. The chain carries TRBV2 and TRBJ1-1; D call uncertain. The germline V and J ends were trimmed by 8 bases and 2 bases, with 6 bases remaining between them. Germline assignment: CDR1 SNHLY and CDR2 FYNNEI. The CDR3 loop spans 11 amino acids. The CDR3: CASGRNTEAFF. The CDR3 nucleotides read TGTGCCAGCGGACGAAACACTGAAGCTTTCTTT.

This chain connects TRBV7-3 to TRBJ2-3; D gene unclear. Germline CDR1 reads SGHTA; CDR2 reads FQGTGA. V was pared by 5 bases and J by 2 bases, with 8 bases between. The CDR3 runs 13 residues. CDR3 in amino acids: CASSLSHTDTQYF. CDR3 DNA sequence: TGTGCCAGCAGCCTTTCTCACACAGATACGCAGTATTTT.

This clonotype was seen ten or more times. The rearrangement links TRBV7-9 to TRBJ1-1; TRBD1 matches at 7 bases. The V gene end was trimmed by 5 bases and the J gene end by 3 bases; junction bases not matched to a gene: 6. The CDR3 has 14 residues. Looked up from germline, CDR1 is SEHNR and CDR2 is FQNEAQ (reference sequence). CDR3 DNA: TGTGCCAGCAGCAAACAGGGGTCGTACACTGAAGCTTTCTTT. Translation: CASSKQGSYTEAFF.

In nucleotides, the CDR3 is TGTGCCAGCAGCTCAAGAGGGGTGGATCGGTACGAGCAGTACTTC. Protein: CASSSRGVDRYEQYF. The chain is built from TRBV7-9 and TRBJ2-7; D may correspond to TRBD1 or TRBD2 (5 bases each). The V gene's germline CDR1 is SEHNR and CDR2 FQNEAQ (reference sequence). Trimming removed 4 bases at V and 4 bases at J, with 17 bases between. CDR3 length equals 15 residues. Complete variable domain (other parts from reference TRBV7-9 and TRBJ2-7): DTGVSQNPRHKITKRGQNVTFRCDPISEHNRLYWYRQTLGQGPEFLTYFQNEAQLEKSRLLSDRFSAERPKGSFSTLEIQRTEQGDSAMYLCASSSRGVDRYEQYFGPGTRLTVT.

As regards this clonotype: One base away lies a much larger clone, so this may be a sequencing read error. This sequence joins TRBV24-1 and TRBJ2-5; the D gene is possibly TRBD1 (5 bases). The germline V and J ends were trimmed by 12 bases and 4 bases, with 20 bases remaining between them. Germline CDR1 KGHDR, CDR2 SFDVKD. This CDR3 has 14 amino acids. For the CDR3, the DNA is TGTGCCGTCAGTGAGTCTGGCCAGGGAGAGACCCAGTACTTC. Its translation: CAVSESGQGETQYF.

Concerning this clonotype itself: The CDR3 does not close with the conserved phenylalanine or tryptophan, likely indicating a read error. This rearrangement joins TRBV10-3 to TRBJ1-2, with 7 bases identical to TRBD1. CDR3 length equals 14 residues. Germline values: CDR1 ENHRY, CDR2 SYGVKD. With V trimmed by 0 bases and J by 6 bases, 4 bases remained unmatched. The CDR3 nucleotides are TGTGCCATCAGTGAGTCTGGCCAGGGGGATGGCTACACCTCC. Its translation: CAISESGQGDGYTS.

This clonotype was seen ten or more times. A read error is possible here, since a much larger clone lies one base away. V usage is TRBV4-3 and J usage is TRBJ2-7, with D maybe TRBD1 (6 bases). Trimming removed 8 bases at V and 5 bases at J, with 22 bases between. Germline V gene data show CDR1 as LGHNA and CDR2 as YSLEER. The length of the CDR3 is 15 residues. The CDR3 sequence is CASPSGGEVPHEQYF. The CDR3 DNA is TGCGCCAGCCCCAGTGGGGGCGAGGTCCCCCACGAGCAGTACTTC.

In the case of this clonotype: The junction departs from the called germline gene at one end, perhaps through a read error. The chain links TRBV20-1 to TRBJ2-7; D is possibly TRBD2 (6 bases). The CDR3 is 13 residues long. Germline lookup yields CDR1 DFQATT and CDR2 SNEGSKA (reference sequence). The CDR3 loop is CSARGRGSYEQYF. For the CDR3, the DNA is TGCAGTGCCAGAGGGCGGGGATCCTACGAGCAGTACTTC.

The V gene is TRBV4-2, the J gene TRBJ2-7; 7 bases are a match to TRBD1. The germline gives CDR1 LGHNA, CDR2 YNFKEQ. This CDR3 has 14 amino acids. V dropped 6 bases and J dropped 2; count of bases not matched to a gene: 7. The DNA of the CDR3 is TGTGCCAGCAGTCCTGGACAGGTGACCTACGAGCAGTACTTC. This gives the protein CASSPGQVTYEQYF.

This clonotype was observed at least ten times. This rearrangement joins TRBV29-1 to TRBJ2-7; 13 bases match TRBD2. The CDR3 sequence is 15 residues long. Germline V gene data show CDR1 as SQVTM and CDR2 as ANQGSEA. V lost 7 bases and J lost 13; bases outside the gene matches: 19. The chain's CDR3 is CSASTTSGGPMAQYF. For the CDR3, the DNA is TGCAGCGCCTCCACGACTAGCGGGGGGCCGATGGCTCAATACTTC.

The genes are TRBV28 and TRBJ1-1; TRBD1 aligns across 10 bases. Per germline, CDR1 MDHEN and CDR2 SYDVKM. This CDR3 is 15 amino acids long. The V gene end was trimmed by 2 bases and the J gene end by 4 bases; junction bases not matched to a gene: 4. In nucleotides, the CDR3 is TGTGCCAGCAGTTTAAGCCGGGACAGGGGCACTGAAGCTTTCTTT. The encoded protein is CASSLSRDRGTEAFF.

The CDR3 sequence is CSARGELLGERTDTQYF. The CDR3, as DNA: TGCAGTGCTAGAGGAGAGCTACTAGGAGAACGCACAGATACGCAGTATTTT. The chain employs TRBV20-1 and TRBJ2-3, with D tentatively TRBD2 (5 bases). The germline V and J ends were trimmed by 1 base and 1 base, with 18 bases remaining between them. Germline CDR1 is DFQATT and CDR2 is SNEGSKA (reference sequence). There are 17 residues in the CDR3.

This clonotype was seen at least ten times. The CDR3 sequence: CASRDDWGQGVYGYTF. The CDR3 region has the DNA TGTGCCAGCAGGGACGATTGGGGACAGGGTGTTTATGGCTACACCTTC. This chain links TRBV28 with TRBJ1-2; 9 bases match TRBD1. The ends lost 6 bases at V and 5 bases at J; junction bases unmatched: 13. CDR1 and CDR2 from the germline V gene are MDHEN and SYDVKM. The CDR3 spans 16 residues.

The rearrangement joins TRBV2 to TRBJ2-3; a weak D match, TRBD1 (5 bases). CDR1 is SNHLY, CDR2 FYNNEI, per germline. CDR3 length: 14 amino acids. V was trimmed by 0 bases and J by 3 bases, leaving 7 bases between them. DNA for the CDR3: TGTGCCAGCAGTGAAGCGGGGCCGACAGATACGCAGTATTTT. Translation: CASSEAGPTDTQYF.

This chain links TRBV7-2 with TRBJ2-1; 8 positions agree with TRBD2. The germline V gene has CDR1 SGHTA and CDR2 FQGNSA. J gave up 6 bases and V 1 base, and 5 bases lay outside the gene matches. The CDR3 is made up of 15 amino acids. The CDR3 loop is CASSLVPSGSNEQFF. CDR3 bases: TGTGCCAGCAGCTTAGTTCCTAGCGGGTCCAATGAGCAGTTCTTC.

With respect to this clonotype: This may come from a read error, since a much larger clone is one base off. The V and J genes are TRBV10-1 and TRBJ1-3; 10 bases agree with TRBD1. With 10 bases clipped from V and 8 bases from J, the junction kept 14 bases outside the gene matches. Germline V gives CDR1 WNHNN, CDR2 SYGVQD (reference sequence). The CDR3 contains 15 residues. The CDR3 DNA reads TGCGCCAACGTTCTGTCGGGACAGGGGCGAGACACCATATATTTT. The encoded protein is CANVLSGQGRDTIYF.

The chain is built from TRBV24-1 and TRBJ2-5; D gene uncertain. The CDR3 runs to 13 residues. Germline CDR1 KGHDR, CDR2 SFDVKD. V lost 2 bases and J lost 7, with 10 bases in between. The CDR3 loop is CATSDSSQRTQYF. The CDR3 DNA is TGTGCCACCAGTGATTCCTCTCAAAGGACCCAGTACTTC.

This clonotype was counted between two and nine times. The CDR3 DNA sequence: TGTGCCAGTGGACTACAGGGGCGGCTCACTGAAGCTTTCTTT. Translating gives CASGLQGRLTEAFF. V is TRBV19 and J is TRBJ1-1; TRBD1 agrees at 7 bases. Per the germline V gene, CDR1 is LNHDA and CDR2 is SQIVND (reference sequence). V shed 8 bases and J 4 bases; nucleotides not matched to a gene: 10. The CDR3 runs to 14 residues.